One and the same sample provided the 13 T cell receptor beta chains below, sequenced in a study of blood T cell repertoires in COVID-19. Here immunoSEQ multiplex PCR was the method, and the copy in TCRdb shows in-frame clones only, minus some. Of some 60,000 clones in the sample, more than 75% were seen once. Sequences were obtained from peripheral blood. Receptor source: a man in his sixties with acute or convalescent COVID-19.

V usage is TRBV6-5 and J usage is TRBJ1-2, with a possible D match to TRBD1 (6 bases). Germline V CDR1 and CDR2: MNHEY, SVGAGI. The V end lost 5 bases, the J end lost 0 bases, and 13 bases lay between the germline ends. This CDR3 contains 15 residues. The chain's CDR3 is CASSPRDTTNYGYTF. DNA for the CDR3: TGTGCCAGCAGTCCCCGGGACACTACTAACTATGGCTACACCTTC.

This rearrangement joins TRBV29-1 to TRBJ2-3; TRBD2 is a possible D gene (6 bases). Germline V gives CDR1 SQVTM, CDR2 ANQGSEA. CDR3 length: 14 amino acids. Deletions cut 8 bases from V and 3 bases from J, with 18 bases between. CDR3: CSTLRGGVTDTQYF. CDR3 nucleotide sequence: TGCAGCACCTTGAGAGGAGGGGTAACAGATACGCAGTATTTT.

The chain joins TRBV20-1 to TRBJ1-6, with a possible D match to TRBD1 (5 bases). Trimming took off 3 bases at V and 5 bases at J, with 11 bases between the two ends. Germline V lookup: CDR1 DFQATT, CDR2 SNEGSKA (reference sequence). The CDR3 consists of 14 residues. The CDR3, as DNA: TGCAGTGCTAGTAGTGGACACAATAATTCACCCCTCCACTTT. It specifies CSASSGHNNSPLHF.

J is TRBJ2-2 and V is TRBV5-1, with D maybe TRBD1 (5 bases). Trimming left V 0 bases short and J 5 bases short, with 11 bases between. CDR3 length: 15 residues. Germline CDR1 is SGHRS and CDR2 is YFSETQ. The CDR3: CASSLVSGMTGELFF. The CDR3 nucleotides read TGCGCCAGCAGCTTGGTATCAGGGATGACCGGGGAGCTGTTTTTT.

This chain connects TRBV4-1 to TRBJ1-1; 8 positions agree with TRBD1. V gave up 3 bases and J gave up 0 bases; unmatched junction bases: 6. This CDR3 contains 16 residues. Germline V gives CDR1 MGHRA, CDR2 YSYEKL. CDR3 coding DNA: TGCGCCAGCAGCCATAGTTCGGACAGGGTGAACACTGAAGCTTTCTTT. Residues: CASSHSSDRVNTEAFF.

The genes are TRBV6-1 and TRBJ1-5; tentative D call: TRBD1 (5 bases). The V gene lost 2 bases and the J gene lost 9 bases, with 14 bases spanning the gap. This CDR3 region has 14 residues. Germline CDR1 MNHNS, CDR2 SASEGT. The DNA for the CDR3 is TGTGCCAGCAGTGAATCCCGCCGGGGGATGCCCCAGCATTTT. Residues: CASSESRRGMPQHF.

The chain couples TRBV7-3 to TRBJ1-1, with D maybe TRBD1 (6 bases). Trimming cost V 3 bases and J 10 bases, with 15 bases left between them. Germline-derived CDR1 and CDR2 are SGHTA and FQGTGA. There are 13 residues in the CDR3. Here the CDR3 DNA reads TGTGCCAGCAGCTTGAGTGAGGACAGCCGAGCTTTCTTT. Amino acid sequence: CASSLSEDSRAFF.

The chain is built from TRBV30 and TRBJ2-1, with TRBD1 matching 7 bases. CDR1 is GTSNPN and CDR2 is SVGIG in the germline V gene (reference sequence). The CDR3 has 14 residues. Trimming at V came to 4 bases and at J to 3 bases, leaving 6 bases not matched to a gene. CDR3: CAWIGQDFYNEQFF. CDR3 nucleotide sequence: TGTGCCTGGATTGGACAGGATTTCTACAATGAGCAGTTCTTC. The complete variable domain, with remaining parts taken from reference TRBV30 and TRBJ2-1, reads SQTIHQWPATLVQPVGSPLSLECTVEGTSNPNLYWYRQAAGRGLQLLFYSVGIGQISSEVPQNLSASRPQDRQFILSSKKLLLSDSGFYLCAWIGQDFYNEQFFGPGTRLTVL.

J is TRBJ1-2 and V is TRBV5-1; 10 bases match TRBD1. Germline trimming cut 1 base from V and 2 bases from J; bases unmatched to any gene: 5. The CDR3 totals 16 residues. The germline V gene has CDR1 SGHRS and CDR2 YFSETQ. The CDR3 sequence is CASSLLGTGVNYGYTF. The DNA of the CDR3 is TGCGCCAGCAGCTTGCTTGGGACAGGGGTAAACTATGGCTACACCTTC.

The V and J genes are TRBV6-5 and TRBJ1-5, with D maybe TRBD1 (5 bases). V gave up 7 bases and J gave up 1 base, with 11 bases separating them. The germline gives CDR1 MNHEY, CDR2 SVGAGI. The CDR3 is 14 amino acids. In DNA form, the CDR3 reads TGTGCCAGCAAAGGGGCGCAGAGCAATCAGCCCCAGCATTTT. This encodes CASKGAQSNQPQHF.

The chain couples TRBV3-1 (or the pseudogene TRBV3-2) to TRBJ1-4; D gene ambiguous. The CDR3 is made up of 11 amino acids. The ends were cut back, 5 bases at V and 5 bases at J, with 3 bases in the middle. The germline gives CDR1 LGHDT, CDR2 YNNKEL (reference sequence). CDR3 region: CASSSNEKLFF. In DNA, the CDR3 is TGTGCCAGCAGCTCGAATGAAAAACTGTTTTTT.

CDR3 residues: CASSLFRRQGENNEQFF. The DNA of the CDR3 is TGCGCCAGCAGCTTATTCCGGAGACAAGGGGAAAACAATGAGCAGTTCTTC. The chain employs TRBV5-1 and TRBJ2-1; possible D gene TRBD1, 5 bases. CDR3 length equals 17 residues. The V end was cut by 2 bases, the J end by 5 bases, with 20 bases between. CDR1 and CDR2 (germline): SGHRS, YFSETQ. Using reference TRBV5-1 and TRBJ2-1 for the parts outside the CDR3, the full variable domain is KAGVTQTPRYLIKTRGQQVTLSCSPISGHRSVSWYQQTPGQGLQFLFEYFSETQRNKGNFPGRFSGRQFSNSRSEMNVSTLELGDSALYLCASSLFRRQGENNEQFFGPGTRLTVL.

The rearrangement joins TRBV10-3 to TRBJ2-7; 8 bases map to TRBD2. Germline V lookup: CDR1 ENHRY, CDR2 SYGVKD. V dropped 5 bases and J dropped 5; count of bases not matched to a gene: 11. The CDR3 is 15 amino acids. In nucleotides, the CDR3 is TGTGCCATCAGTCAACTCGGGACTAGTTCTGACGAGCAGTACTTC. Translating gives CAISQLGTSSDEQYF.